This T cell receptor (beta chain) was sequenced in a study of blood T cell repertoires in COVID-19. Study summary: Sites across the United States, Italy and Spain contributed samples from acute and convalescent COVID-19. Sources were T cells, B-cell-depleted T cells, or PBMCs; the material itself was cDNA or gDNA.

Authors' processing steps: Counts of nucleated cells, estimated from reference gene primer amplification, were obtained. The assay was immunoSEQ multiplex PCR, and TCRdb's table has in-frame clones only and misses some. The DNA gave D and trimming, while V, J and clone size come from that table. The sample includes some 290,000 clones, 81% of them seen just once. Trimming pared 5 bases from V and 2 bases from J, leaving 12 bases between. The CDR3 consists of 14 residues. Per germline, CDR1 MNHEY and CDR2 SMNVEV (reference sequence). The sequence was collected from an older woman with active or convalescent COVID-19. This chain joins TRBV27 and TRBJ1-1, with D perhaps matching TRBD1 (6 bases). Sequencing used peripheral blood. The CDR3 loop reads CASSPLTGNTEAFF. DNA of the CDR3: TGTGCCAGCAGTCCTTTGACAGGAAACACTGAAGCTTTCTTT.